The 3 T cell receptor beta chains below all came from one sample that was sequenced in a study of T cell responses to AZD1222 COVID-19 vaccine. This table comes from immunoSEQ multiplex PCR, and its TCRdb copy is limited to in-frame clones, with some not included. The table includes about 160,000 clones, 85% to 90% detected once. The input for sequencing was peripheral blood, taken on day 0 of AZD1222 vaccination. The receptor source for this set is an adult in good health.

This chain uses TRBV7-3 with TRBJ2-7, with TRBD2 matching over 10 bases. V lost 0 bases to trimming and J lost 2 bases; unmatched junction nucleotides: 10. Germline V CDR1 and CDR2: SGHTA, FQGTGA. CDR3 size: 18 residues. The CDR3 DNA sequence: TGTGCCAGCAGCTTAACGCACCTAGGACTAGCGGAACCCTACGAGCAGTACTTC. It encodes CASSLTHLGLAEPYEQYF.

The rearrangement links TRBV6-5 to TRBJ1-2, with TRBD1 matching over 8 bases. CDR1 and CDR2 (germline): MNHEY, SVGAGI. This CDR3 spans 14 amino acids. V dropped 5 bases and J dropped 4; count of bases not matched to a gene: 6. CDR3 DNA sequence: TGTGCCAGCAGTCCCAGGGGGCCCCTCTATGGCTACACCTTC. Amino acids: CASSPRGPLYGYTF.

The V call is TRBV11-2, the J call TRBJ2-5; TRBD2 might be the D (6 bases). The V gene's germline CDR1 is SGHAT and CDR2 FQNNGV. The ends were cut back, 7 bases at V and 3 bases at J, with 21 bases in the middle. The length of the CDR3 is 16 residues. CDR3 DNA sequence: TGTGCCAGCACTCCGGGTGGCGGGGCCAGAAAAGAGACCCAGTACTTC. It codes for CASTPGGGARKETQYF.